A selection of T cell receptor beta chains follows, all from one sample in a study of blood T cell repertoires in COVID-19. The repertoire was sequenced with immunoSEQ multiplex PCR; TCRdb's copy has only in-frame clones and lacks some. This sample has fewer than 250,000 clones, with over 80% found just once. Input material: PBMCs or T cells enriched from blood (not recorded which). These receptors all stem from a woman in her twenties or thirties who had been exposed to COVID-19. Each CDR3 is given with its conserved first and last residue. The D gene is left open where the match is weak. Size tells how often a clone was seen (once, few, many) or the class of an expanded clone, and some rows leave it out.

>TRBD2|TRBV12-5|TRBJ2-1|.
CASGLTTTSGRAKNEQFF
TGTGCTAGTGGTTTGACCACAACTAGCGGGAGGGCCAAAAATGAGCAGTTCTTC
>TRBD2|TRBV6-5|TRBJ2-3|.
CASTKTSGKTDTQYF
TGTGCCAGCACCAAGACTAGCGGGAAAACAGATACGCAGTATTTT
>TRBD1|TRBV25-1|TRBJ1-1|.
CASSDGDRGPEAFF
TGTGCCAGCAGTGATGGGGACAGGGGCCCTGAAGCTTTCTTT
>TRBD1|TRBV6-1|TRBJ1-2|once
CASSEPGQVRLYGYTF
TGTGCCAGCAGTGAACCGGGACAGGTGCGTTTATATGGCTACACCTTC
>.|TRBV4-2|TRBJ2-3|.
CASSPEGFGGGTDTQYF
TGTGCCAGCAGCCCCGAAGGATTTGGGGGCGGAACAGATACGCAGTATTTT
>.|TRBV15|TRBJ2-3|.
CATSRGPAGHPTDTQYF
TGTGCCACCAGCAGAGGCCCAGCGGGACATCCCACAGATACGCAGTATTTT
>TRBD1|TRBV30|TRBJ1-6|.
CAWSVNRGKTPLHF
TGTGCCTGGAGTGTAAACAGGGGTAAGACACCCCTCCACTTT
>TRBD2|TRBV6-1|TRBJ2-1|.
CASSELWGGSSDNEQFF
TGTGCCAGCAGTGAACTTTGGGGCGGGAGTTCGGACAATGAGCAGTTCTTC
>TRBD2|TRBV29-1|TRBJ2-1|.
CSVEDWASGNEQFF
TGCAGCGTTGAAGATTGGGCTAGCGGTAATGAGCAGTTCTTC
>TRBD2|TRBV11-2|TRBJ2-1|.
CASSAGLAENNEQFF
TGTGCCAGCAGCGCGGGACTAGCGGAAAACAATGAGCAGTTCTTC